This T cell receptor beta chain was sequenced during a study of blood T cell repertoires in COVID-19. Profiling relied on immunoSEQ multiplex PCR, and the TCRdb table lists in-frame clones only, not all of them. In the table there are 450,000 to 500,000 clones, 75% to 90% of which are singletons. Sequencing was done on a sample of peripheral blood. This sequence was found in a human donor in a cohort sampled during active COVID-19.

CDR3 bases: TGTGCCTGGAGTGTGGACCAACAGGGCCAGAGGTACTATGGCTACACCTTC. The encoded protein is CAWSVDQQGQRYYGYTF. The chain joins TRBV30 to TRBJ1-2; perhaps TRBD1 as D (6 bases). The length of the CDR3 is 17 residues. V gave up 0 bases and J gave up 3 bases, with 20 bases separating them. Germline CDR1 and CDR2: GTSNPN and SVGIG (reference sequence).